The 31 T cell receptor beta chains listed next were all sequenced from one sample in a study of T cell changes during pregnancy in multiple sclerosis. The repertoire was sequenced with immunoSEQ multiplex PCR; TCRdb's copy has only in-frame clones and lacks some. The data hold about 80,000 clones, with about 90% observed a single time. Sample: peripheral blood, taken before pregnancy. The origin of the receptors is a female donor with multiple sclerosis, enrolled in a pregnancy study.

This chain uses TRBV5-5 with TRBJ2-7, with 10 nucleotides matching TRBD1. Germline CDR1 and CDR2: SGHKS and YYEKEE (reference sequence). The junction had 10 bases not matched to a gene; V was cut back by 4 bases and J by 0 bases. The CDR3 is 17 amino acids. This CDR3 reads CASSRIMGQGNSYEQYF. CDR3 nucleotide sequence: TGTGCCAGCAGCCGAATAATGGGACAGGGGAACTCCTACGAGCAGTACTTC.

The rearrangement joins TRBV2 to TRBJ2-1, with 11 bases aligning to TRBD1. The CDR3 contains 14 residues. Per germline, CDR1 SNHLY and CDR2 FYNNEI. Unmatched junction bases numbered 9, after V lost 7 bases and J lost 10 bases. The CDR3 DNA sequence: TGTGCCAGCATGAGGACAGGGGGCGCTTGGGAGCAGTTCTTC. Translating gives CASMRTGGAWEQFF. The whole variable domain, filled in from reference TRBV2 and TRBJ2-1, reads EPEVTQTPSHQVTQMGQEVILRCVPISNHLYFYWYRQILGQKVEFLVSFYNNEISEKSEIFDDQFSVERPDGSNFTLKIRSTKLEDSAMYFCASMRTGGAWEQFFGPGTRLTVL.

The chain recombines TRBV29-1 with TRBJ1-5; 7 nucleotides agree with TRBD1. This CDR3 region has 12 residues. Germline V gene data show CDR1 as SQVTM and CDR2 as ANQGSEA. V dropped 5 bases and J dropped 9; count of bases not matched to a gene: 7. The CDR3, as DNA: TGCAGCGTTCGTACAGGGGAAGGGCCCCAGCATTTT. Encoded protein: CSVRTGEGPQHF.

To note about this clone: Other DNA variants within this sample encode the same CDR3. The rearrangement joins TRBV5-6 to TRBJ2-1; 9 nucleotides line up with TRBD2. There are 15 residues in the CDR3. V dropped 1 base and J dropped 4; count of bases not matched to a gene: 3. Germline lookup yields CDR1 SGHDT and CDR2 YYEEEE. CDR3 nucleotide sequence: TGTGCCAGCAGCTTGCCTAGCGGGGTTTACAATGAGCAGTTCTTC. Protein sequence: CASSLPSGVYNEQFF.

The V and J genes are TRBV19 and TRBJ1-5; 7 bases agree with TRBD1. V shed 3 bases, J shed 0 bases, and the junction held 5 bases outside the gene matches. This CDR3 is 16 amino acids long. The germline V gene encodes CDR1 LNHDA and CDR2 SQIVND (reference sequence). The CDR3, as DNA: TGTGCCAGTAGTATCCGACAGGGCAATAGCAATCAGCCCCAGCATTTT. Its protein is CASSIRQGNSNQPQHF.

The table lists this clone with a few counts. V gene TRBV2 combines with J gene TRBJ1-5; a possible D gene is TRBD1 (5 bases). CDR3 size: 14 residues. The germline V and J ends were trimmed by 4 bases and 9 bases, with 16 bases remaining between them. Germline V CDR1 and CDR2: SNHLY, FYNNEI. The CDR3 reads CASSAVTGRGPQHF. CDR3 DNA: TGTGCCAGCAGTGCTGTTACAGGTCGAGGGCCCCAGCATTTT.

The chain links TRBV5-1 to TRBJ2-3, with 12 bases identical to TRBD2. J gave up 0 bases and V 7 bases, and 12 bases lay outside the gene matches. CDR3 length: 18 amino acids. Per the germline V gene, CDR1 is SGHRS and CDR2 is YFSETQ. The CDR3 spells CASGPGLAGQISTDTQYF. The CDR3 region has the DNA TGCGCCAGCGGCCCGGGACTAGCGGGTCAAATCAGCACAGATACGCAGTATTTT. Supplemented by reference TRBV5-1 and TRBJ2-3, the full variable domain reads KAGVTQTPRYLIKTRGQQVTLSCSPISGHRSVSWYQQTPGQGLQFLFEYFSETQRNKGNFPGRFSGRQFSNSRSEMNVSTLELGDSALYLCASGPGLAGQISTDTQYFGPGTRLTVL.

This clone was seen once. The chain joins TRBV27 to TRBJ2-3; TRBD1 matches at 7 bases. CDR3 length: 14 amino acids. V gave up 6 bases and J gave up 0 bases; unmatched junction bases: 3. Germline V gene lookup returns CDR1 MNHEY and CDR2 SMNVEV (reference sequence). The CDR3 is CASRRTGSTDTQYF. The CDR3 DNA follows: TGTGCCAGCAGGAGGACAGGTAGCACAGATACGCAGTATTTT.

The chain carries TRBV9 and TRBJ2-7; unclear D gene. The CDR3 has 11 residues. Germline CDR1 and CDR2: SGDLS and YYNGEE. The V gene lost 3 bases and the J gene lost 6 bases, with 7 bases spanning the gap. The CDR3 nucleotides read TGTGCCAGCAGCGCCGGTGGCGAGCAGTACTTC. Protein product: CASSAGGEQYF. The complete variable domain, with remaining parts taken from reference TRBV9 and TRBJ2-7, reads DSGVTQTPKHLITATGQRVTLRCSPRSGDLSVYWYQQSLDQGLQFLIQYYNGEERAKGNILERFSAQQFPDLHSELNLSSLELGDSALYFCASSAGGEQYFGPGTRLTVT.

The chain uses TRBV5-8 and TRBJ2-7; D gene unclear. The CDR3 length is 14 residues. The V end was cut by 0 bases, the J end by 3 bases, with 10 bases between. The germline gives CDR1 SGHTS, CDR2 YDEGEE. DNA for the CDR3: TGTGCCAGCAGCTTGGGTGCGTTAAACTACGAGCAGTACTTC. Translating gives CASSLGALNYEQYF. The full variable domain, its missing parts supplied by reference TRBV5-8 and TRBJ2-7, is EAGVTQSPTHLIKTRGQQATLRCSPISGHTSVYWYQQALGLGLQFLLWYDEGEERNRGNFPPRFSGRQFPNYSSELNVNALELEDSALYLCASSLGALNYEQYFGPGTRLTVT.

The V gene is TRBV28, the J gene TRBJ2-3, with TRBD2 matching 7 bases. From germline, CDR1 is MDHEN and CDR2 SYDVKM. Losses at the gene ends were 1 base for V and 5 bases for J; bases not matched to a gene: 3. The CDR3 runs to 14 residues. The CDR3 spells CASSLLGTIDTQYF. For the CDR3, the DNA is TGTGCCAGCAGTTTATTGGGGACTATAGATACGCAGTATTTT.

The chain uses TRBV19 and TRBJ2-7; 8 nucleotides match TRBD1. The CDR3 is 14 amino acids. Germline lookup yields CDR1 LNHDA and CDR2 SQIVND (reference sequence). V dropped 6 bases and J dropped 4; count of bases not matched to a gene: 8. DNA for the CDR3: TGTGCCAGTAGCCTCGGACAGGGTTTGTACGAGCAGTACTTC. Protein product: CASSLGQGLYEQYF.

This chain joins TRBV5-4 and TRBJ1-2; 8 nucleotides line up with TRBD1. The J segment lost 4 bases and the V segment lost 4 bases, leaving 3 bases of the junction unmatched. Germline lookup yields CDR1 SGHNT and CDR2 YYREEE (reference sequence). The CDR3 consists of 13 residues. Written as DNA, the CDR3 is TGTGCCAGCAGCGCAGGGGGCAGCTATGGCTACACCTTC. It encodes CASSAGGSYGYTF.

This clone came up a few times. CDR3: CASRTGGDRDTQYF. In DNA form, the CDR3 reads TGCGCCAGCAGGACAGGGGGCGATCGGGATACGCAGTATTTT. This sequence joins TRBV5-1 and TRBJ2-3, with 10 positions matching TRBD1. The germline V gene has CDR1 SGHRS and CDR2 YFSETQ. Trimming at V came to 5 bases and at J to 6 bases, leaving 6 bases not matched to a gene. This CDR3 region has 14 residues.

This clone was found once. CDR3 residues: CASSLTRETSEQFF. The CDR3 DNA reads TGTGCCAGCTCTCTGACTAGAGAGACTAGTGAGCAGTTCTTC. The V gene is TRBV6-4, the J gene TRBJ2-1; D possibly corresponds to TRBD2 (6 bases). Trimming pared 8 bases from V and 9 bases from J, leaving 20 bases between. This CDR3 has 14 residues. The V gene's germline CDR1 is MRHNA and CDR2 SNTAGT.

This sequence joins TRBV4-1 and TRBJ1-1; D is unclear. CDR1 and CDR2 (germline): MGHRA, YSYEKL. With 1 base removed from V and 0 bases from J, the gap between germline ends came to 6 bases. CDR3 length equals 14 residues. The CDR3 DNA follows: TGCGCCAGCAGCCAAGTTAGAGTGAACACTGAAGCTTTCTTT. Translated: CASSQVRVNTEAFF.

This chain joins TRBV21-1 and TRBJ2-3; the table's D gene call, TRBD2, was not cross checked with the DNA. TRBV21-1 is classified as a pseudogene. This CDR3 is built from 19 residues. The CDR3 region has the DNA TGTGCCAGCAGCAAAGTCCCGGAGTCTAGCCCCGCTTCGGTAGATACGCAGTATTTT. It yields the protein CASSKVPESSPASVDTQYF.

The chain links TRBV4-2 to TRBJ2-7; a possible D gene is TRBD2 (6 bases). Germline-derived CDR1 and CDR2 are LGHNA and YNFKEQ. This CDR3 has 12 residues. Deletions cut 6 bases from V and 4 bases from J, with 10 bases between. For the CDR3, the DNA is TGTGCCAGCAGGAAGGAGGGATACGAGCAGTACTTC. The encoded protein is CASRKEGYEQYF.

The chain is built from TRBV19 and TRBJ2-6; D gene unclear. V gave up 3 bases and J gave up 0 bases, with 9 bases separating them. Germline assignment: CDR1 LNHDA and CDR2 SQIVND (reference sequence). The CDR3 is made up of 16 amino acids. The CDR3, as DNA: TGTGCCAGTAGTATCGAACAGCTCTCTGGGGCCAACGTCCTGACTTTC. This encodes CASSIEQLSGANVLTF.

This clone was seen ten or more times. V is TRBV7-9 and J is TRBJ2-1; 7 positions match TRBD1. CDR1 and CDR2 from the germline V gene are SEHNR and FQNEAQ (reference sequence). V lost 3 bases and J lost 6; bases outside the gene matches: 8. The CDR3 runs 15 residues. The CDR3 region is CASSFVRDSLNEQFF. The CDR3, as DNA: TGTGCCAGCAGCTTTGTCCGGGACAGTCTCAATGAGCAGTTCTTC.

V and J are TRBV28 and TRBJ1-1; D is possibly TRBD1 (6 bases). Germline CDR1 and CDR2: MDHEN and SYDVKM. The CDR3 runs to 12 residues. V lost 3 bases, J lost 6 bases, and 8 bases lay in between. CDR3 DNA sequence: TGTGCCAGCAGTTTCAGGGGTGCTGAAGCTTTCTTT. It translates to CASSFRGAEAFF.

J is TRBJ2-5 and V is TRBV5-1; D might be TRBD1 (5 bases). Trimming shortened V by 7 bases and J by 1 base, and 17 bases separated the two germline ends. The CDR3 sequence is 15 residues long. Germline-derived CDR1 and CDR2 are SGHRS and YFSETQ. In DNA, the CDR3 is TGCGCCAGCGGACCACAGGTCGCAACCCAAGAGACCCAGTACTTC. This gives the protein CASGPQVATQETQYF.

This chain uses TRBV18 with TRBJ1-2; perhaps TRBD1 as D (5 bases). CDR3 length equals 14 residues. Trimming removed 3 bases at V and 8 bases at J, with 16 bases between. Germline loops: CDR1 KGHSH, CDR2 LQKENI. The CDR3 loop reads CASSPPSRGYGYTF. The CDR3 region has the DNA TGTGCCAGCTCACCCCCGTCAAGGGGTTACGGCTACACCTTC.

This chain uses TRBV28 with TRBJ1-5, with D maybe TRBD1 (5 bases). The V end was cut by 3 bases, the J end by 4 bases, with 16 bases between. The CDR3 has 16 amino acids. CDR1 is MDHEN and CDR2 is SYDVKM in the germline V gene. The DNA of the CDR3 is TGTGCCAGCAGTTTCCCTAGCGGGGACTTTAATCAGCCCCAGCATTTT. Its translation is CASSFPSGDFNQPQHF.

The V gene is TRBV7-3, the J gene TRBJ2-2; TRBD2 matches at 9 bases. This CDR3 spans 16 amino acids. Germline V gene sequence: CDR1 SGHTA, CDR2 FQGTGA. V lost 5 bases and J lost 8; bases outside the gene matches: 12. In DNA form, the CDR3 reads TGTGCCAGCAGCATCGCAGCTAGCGGGATAGGTGGGGAGCTGTTTTTT. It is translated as CASSIAASGIGGELFF. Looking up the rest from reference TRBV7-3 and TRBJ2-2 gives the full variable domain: GAGVSQTPSNKVTEKGKYVELRCDPISGHTALYWYRQSLGQGPEFLIYFQGTGAADDSGLPNDRFFAVRPEGSVSTLKIQRTERGDSAVYLCASSIAASGIGGELFFGEGSRLTVL.

The CDR3 nucleotides read TGCGCCAGCAGCCAACGGGACAGTAACTACGAGCAGTACTTC. Its translation: CASSQRDSNYEQYF. The gene calls are TRBV5-1 and TRBJ2-7, with TRBD1 identical over 7 bases. The V segment lost 4 bases and the J segment 3 bases; nucleotides outside the gene matches: 7. Germline-derived CDR1 and CDR2 are SGHRS and YFSETQ. This CDR3 has 14 residues.

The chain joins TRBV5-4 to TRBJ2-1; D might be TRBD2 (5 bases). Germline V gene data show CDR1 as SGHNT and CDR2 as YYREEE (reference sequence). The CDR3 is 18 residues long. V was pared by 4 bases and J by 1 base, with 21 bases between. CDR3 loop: CASSHGIEAPGSYNEQFF. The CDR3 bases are TGTGCCAGCAGCCATGGTATAGAAGCCCCGGGGTCCTACAATGAGCAGTTCTTC.

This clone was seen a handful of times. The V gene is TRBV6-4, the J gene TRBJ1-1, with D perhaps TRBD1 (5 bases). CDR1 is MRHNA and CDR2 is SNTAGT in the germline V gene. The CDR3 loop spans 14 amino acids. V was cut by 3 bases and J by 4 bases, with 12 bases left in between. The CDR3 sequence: CASSEGDTATEAFF. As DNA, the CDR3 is TGTGCCAGCAGTGAAGGGGATACGGCCACTGAAGCTTTCTTT.

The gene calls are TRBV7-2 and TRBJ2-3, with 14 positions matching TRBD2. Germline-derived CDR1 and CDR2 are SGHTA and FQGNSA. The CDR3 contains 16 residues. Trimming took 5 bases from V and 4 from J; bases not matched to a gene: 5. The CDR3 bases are TGTGCCAGCAGCGTAGGGACTAGCGGGAGTTCAGATACGCAGTATTTT. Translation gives CASSVGTSGSSDTQYF. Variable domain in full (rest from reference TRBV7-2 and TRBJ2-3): GAGVSQSPSNKVTEKGKDVELRCDPISGHTALYWYRQSLGQGLEFLIYFQGNSAPDKSGLPSDRFSAERTGGSVSTLTIQRTQQEDSAVYLCASSVGTSGSSDTQYFGPGTRLTVL.

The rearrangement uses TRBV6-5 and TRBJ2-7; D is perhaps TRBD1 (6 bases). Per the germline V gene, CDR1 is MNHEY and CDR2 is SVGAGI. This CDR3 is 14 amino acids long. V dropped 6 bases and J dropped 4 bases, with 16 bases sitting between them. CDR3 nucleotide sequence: TGTGCCAGCAGACCGACCGGGACACCTTACGAGCAGTACTTC. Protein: CASRPTGTPYEQYF.

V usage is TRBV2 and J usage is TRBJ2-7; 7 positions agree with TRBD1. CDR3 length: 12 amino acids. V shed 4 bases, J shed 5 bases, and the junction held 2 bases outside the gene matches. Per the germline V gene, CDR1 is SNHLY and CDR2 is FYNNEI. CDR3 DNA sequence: TGTGCCAGCAGTGGGGACAGTCACGAGCAGTACTTC. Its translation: CASSGDSHEQYF.